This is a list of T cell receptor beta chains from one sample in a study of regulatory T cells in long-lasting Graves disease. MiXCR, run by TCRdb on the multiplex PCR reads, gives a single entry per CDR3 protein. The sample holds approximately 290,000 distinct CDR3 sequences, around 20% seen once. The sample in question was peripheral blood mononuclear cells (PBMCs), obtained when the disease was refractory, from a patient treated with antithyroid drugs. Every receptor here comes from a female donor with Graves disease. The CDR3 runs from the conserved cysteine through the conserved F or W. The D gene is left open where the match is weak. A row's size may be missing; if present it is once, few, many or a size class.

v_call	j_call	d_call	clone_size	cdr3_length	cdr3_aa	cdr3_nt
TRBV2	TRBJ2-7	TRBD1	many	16	CASSEARDRRRYEQYF	TGTGCCAGCAGTGAAGCCCGGGACAGGAGGAGGTACGAGCAGTACTTC
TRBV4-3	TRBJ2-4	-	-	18	CASSRKPGQPSRADIQYF	TGCGCCAGCAGCCGGAAACCGGGACAACCGTCTCGGGCGGACATTCAGTACTTC
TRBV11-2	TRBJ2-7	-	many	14	CASSQLKTGPEQYF	TGTGCCAGCAGCCAACTTAAAACAGGGCCCGAGCAGTACTTC
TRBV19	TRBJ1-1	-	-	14	CASSARSRNTEAFF	TGTGCCAGTAGTGCCCGAAGCCGTAACACTGAAGCTTTCTTT
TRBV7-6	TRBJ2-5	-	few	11	CASSFGEDQYF	TGTGCCAGCAGCTTCGGAGAGGACCAGTACTTC
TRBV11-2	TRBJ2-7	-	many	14	CASSHPPHSEEQYF	TGTGCCAGCAGCCACCCCCCTCATTCGGAGGAGCAGTACTTC
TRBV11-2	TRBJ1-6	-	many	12	CASSFPNSPLHF	TGTGCCAGCAGCTTTCCTAATTCACCCCTCCACTTT
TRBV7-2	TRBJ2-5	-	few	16	CASSLESSATQETQYF	TGTGCCAGCAGCTTAGAGAGTAGCGCTACCCAAGAGACCCAGTACTTC
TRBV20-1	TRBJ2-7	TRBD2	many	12	CSASGGADEQYF	TGCAGTGCCTCGGGAGGGGCGGACGAGCAGTACTTC
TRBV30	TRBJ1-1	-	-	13	CAWRGGGNTEAFF	TGTGCCTGGAGAGGGGGAGGGAACACTGAAGCTTTCTTT